One and the same sample provided the 29 T cell receptor beta chains below, sequenced in a study of blood T cell repertoires in COVID-19. The table came from immunoSEQ multiplex PCR; TCRdb's copy has only in-frame clones and leaves some out. This table holds about 120,000 clones, approximately 83% found once. The sample taken for sequencing was peripheral blood. All receptors derive from a man aged 80 or over with acute or convalescent COVID-19.

The chain joins TRBV3-1 (or the pseudogene TRBV3-2) to TRBJ1-1; 9 positions match TRBD1. CDR1 and CDR2 (germline): LGHDT, YNNKEL (reference sequence). The CDR3 totals 14 residues. Trimming cost V 6 bases and J 4 bases; bases outside gene matches: 6. The CDR3 DNA sequence: TGTGCCAGCAGAGATACAGGGGGCCTCACTGAAGCTTTCTTT. It codes for CASRDTGGLTEAFF.

V usage is TRBV3-1 (or the pseudogene TRBV3-2) and J usage is TRBJ1-4, with D uncertain. The ends were cut back, 2 bases at V and 7 bases at J, with 17 bases in the middle. This CDR3 has 16 residues. CDR1 and CDR2 (germline): LGHDT, YNNKEL (reference sequence). CDR3 sequence (DNA): TGTGCCAGCAGCCAAAGGACCTCGATAGGAGGTGAAAAACTGTTTTTT. It codes for CASSQRTSIGGEKLFF.

The count of this clone is one. V gene TRBV3-1 (or the pseudogene TRBV3-2) combines with J gene TRBJ2-7, with TRBD1 as a possible D gene (5 bases). Per germline, CDR1 LGHDT and CDR2 YNNKEL (reference sequence). Trimming removed 5 bases at V and 2 bases at J, with 10 bases between. There are 13 residues in the CDR3. CDR3 protein: CASSSPGTYEQYF. Here the CDR3 DNA reads TGTGCCAGCAGCTCCCCAGGGACCTACGAGCAGTACTTC.

This clone occurred once. The chain joins TRBV7-3 to TRBJ2-2, with a weak D call TRBD1 (7 bases). The V gene lost 5 bases and the J gene lost 2 bases, with 12 bases spanning the gap. The CDR3 length is 15 residues. Germline loops: CDR1 SGHTA, CDR2 FQGTGA. The CDR3 region has the DNA TGTGCCAGCAGCGTCAGGGGGGTTAACACCGGGGAGCTGTTTTTT. Amino acid sequence: CASSVRGVNTGELFF.

This chain uses TRBV5-1 with TRBJ1-1, with 11 bases identical to TRBD1. Per germline, CDR1 SGHRS and CDR2 YFSETQ. Germline trimming cut 4 bases from V and 3 bases from J; bases unmatched to any gene: 14. The CDR3 spans 18 residues. CDR3: CASSGGRDRGIRDTEAFF. Here the CDR3 DNA reads TGCGCCAGCAGCGGTGGTAGGGACAGGGGGATCCGCGACACTGAAGCTTTCTTT.

This chain connects TRBV14 to TRBJ2-7, with 8 bases fitting TRBD2. CDR3 length: 13 amino acids. V was pared by 4 bases and J by 7 bases, with 6 bases of the junction left unmatched. Germline V gene sequence: CDR1 SGHDN, CDR2 FVKESK. The CDR3 nucleotides are TGTGCCAGCAGCCTCGGGGGGGTACGAGAGCAGTACTTC. Translated, it gives CASSLGGVREQYF.

V gene TRBV5-1 combines with J gene TRBJ2-5; weak D call: TRBD2 (6 bases). The CDR3 runs 14 residues. V was pared by 4 bases and J by 1 base, with 11 bases between. The germline gives CDR1 SGHRS, CDR2 YFSETQ. CDR3 nucleotide sequence: TGCGCCAGCAGCCCGGGGGACTTCCAAGAGACCCAGTACTTC. Protein sequence: CASSPGDFQETQYF.

V is TRBV5-1 and J is TRBJ2-1; TRBD1 matches 9 bases. This CDR3 is built from 15 residues. Germline V gives CDR1 SGHRS, CDR2 YFSETQ. Germline trimming cut 5 bases from V and 4 bases from J; bases unmatched to any gene: 7. The CDR3 DNA reads as TGCGCCAGCAGGTCCGGGACAGGGACATACAATGAGCAGTTCTTC. Protein: CASRSGTGTYNEQFF.

The chain is built from TRBV18 and TRBJ2-7; D possibly corresponds to TRBD2 (6 bases). Trimming cost V 6 bases and J 0 bases, with 15 bases left between them. The germline gives CDR1 KGHSH, CDR2 LQKENI. The CDR3 has 15 residues. CDR3 sequence reads: CASSPGDLSSYEQYF. The CDR3 bases are TGTGCCAGCTCTCCGGGGGACTTAAGCTCCTACGAGCAGTACTTC.

V usage is TRBV11-2 and J usage is TRBJ1-3; TRBD1 might be the D (5 bases). The CDR3 sequence is 18 residues long. CDR1 and CDR2 (germline): SGHAT, FQNNGV. V shed 3 bases and J shed 0 bases, with 18 bases lying between them. CDR3 sequence: CASSLNGDYLSSGNTIYF. CDR3 bases: TGTGCCAGCAGCTTGAACGGGGACTACCTCAGCTCTGGAAACACCATATATTTT.

This sequence joins TRBV6-6 and TRBJ2-3; 7 nucleotides agree with TRBD1. The CDR3 runs 17 residues. Germline loops: CDR1 MNHNY, CDR2 SVGAGI (reference sequence). J gave up 4 bases and V 5 bases, and 15 bases lay outside the gene matches. This CDR3 reads CASSRNPQGSIPDTQYF. CDR3 in DNA: TGTGCCAGCAGTCGAAACCCACAGGGGTCTATCCCAGATACGCAGTATTTT.

This sequence joins TRBV24-1 and TRBJ1-5; no definite D call. CDR3 length: 15 residues. Germline loops: CDR1 KGHDR, CDR2 SFDVKD. Between the trimmed V and J ends, which lost 3 bases and 0 bases, there was a span of 8 bases. The CDR3 DNA follows: TGTGCCACCAGTGATAGGAGGGATAGCAATCAGCCCCAGCATTTT. Protein product: CATSDRRDSNQPQHF.

This chain uses TRBV6-5 with TRBJ2-1; D not certain. The CDR3 consists of 13 residues. Between the trimmed V and J ends, which lost 8 bases and 6 bases, there was a span of 14 bases. Germline CDR1 is MNHEY and CDR2 is SVGAGI. The CDR3 bases are TGTGCCAGCCCGGCCCAGGTGGGCAATGAGCAGTTCTTC. Translation gives CASPAQVGNEQFF.

The chain carries TRBV3-1 (or the pseudogene TRBV3-2) and TRBJ1-1; 8 bases map to TRBD1. The V and J ends lost 1 base and 2 bases, in that order; junction bases with no gene match: 9. CDR1 and CDR2 from the germline V gene are LGHDT and YNNKEL (reference sequence). The CDR3 covers 17 residues. CDR3 amino acids: CASSQASLTGANTEAFF. In nucleotides, the CDR3 is TGTGCCAGCAGCCAAGCATCGTTGACAGGGGCCAACACTGAAGCTTTCTTT.

The genes are TRBV19 and TRBJ1-1; D is possibly TRBD1 (6 bases). The CDR3 contains 14 residues. V gave up 6 bases and J gave up 0 bases, with 11 bases separating them. Germline V lookup: CDR1 LNHDA, CDR2 SQIVND (reference sequence). In DNA form, the CDR3 reads TGTGCCAGTAGAGGGGGACAAGTGAACACTGAAGCTTTCTTT. Translated, it gives CASRGGQVNTEAFF.

J is TRBJ2-5 and V is TRBV11-2, with D perhaps matching TRBD1 (6 bases). V was pared by 1 base and J by 4 bases, with 16 bases between. The CDR3 is 16 amino acids. The germline gives CDR1 SGHAT, CDR2 FQNNGV. CDR3 in amino acids: CASSLGRGRGVETQYF. CDR3 nucleotide sequence: TGTGCCAGCAGCTTAGGCAGGGGCCGGGGAGTAGAGACCCAGTACTTC.

This chain connects TRBV11-3 to TRBJ2-2, with 11 bases matching TRBD2. Germline lookup yields CDR1 SGHNT and CDR2 YENEEA. V gave up 0 bases and J gave up 4 bases; unmatched junction bases: 7. The length of the CDR3 is 18 residues. In DNA form, the CDR3 reads TGTGCCAGCAGCTTAGAACTCACTAGCGGGAGTTTCACCGGGGAGCTGTTTTTT. Translating gives CASSLELTSGSFTGELFF.

This clone was detected a few times. The J gene is TRBJ1-2, the V gene TRBV5-1; TRBD1 matches 7 bases. V was pared by 2 bases and J by 4 bases, with 11 bases of the junction left unmatched. Per the germline V gene, CDR1 is SGHRS and CDR2 is YFSETQ. The CDR3 totals 16 residues. DNA of the CDR3: TGCGCCAGCAGCTTTACGGGACAGCCGTCTTCCTATGGCTACACCTTC. It codes for CASSFTGQPSSYGYTF.

The genes are TRBV7-3 and TRBJ2-7, with 13 bases that match TRBD2. Germline V CDR1 and CDR2: SGHTA, FQGTGA. The ends lost 4 bases at V and 2 bases at J; junction bases unmatched: 2. The CDR3 has 15 amino acids. The CDR3 reads CASSSGTSGAYEQYF. The CDR3 DNA is TGTGCCAGCAGCTCAGGGACTAGCGGGGCCTACGAGCAGTACTTC.

This clone was observed a handful of times. The chain uses TRBV9 and TRBJ2-5, with 12 bases matching TRBD2. Germline V gene lookup returns CDR1 SGDLS and CDR2 YYNGEE. The J segment lost 4 bases and the V segment lost 2 bases, leaving 3 bases of the junction unmatched. The CDR3 consists of 15 residues. The chain's CDR3 is CASSVALAGGETQYF. As DNA, the CDR3 is TGTGCCAGCAGCGTGGCACTAGCGGGAGGAGAGACCCAGTACTTC. The entire variable domain, with the rest obtained from reference TRBV9 and TRBJ2-5, is as follows: DSGVTQTPKHLITATGQRVTLRCSPRSGDLSVYWYQQSLDQGLQFLIQYYNGEERAKGNILERFSAQQFPDLHSELNLSSLELGDSALYFCASSVALAGGETQYFGPGTRLLVL.

J is TRBJ1-2 and V is TRBV9; D gene unclear. Germline V CDR1 and CDR2: SGDLS, YYNGEE. The CDR3 is made up of 14 amino acids. Trimming cost V 0 bases and J 4 bases, with 10 bases left between them. This CDR3 reads CASSVGGRGYGYTF. In DNA form, the CDR3 reads TGTGCCAGCAGCGTAGGAGGGCGGGGCTATGGCTACACCTTC.

This chain connects TRBV13 to TRBJ1-5; 8 bases agree with TRBD1. CDR1 PRHDT and CDR2 FYEKMQ come from the germline V gene (reference sequence). Trimming removed 1 base from V and 5 bases from J; junction bases left unmatched: 4. The CDR3 length is 15 residues. The CDR3 loop is CASSLVDRGDQPQHF. In DNA, the CDR3 is TGTGCCAGCAGCTTAGTAGACAGGGGCGATCAGCCCCAGCATTTT.

This chain joins TRBV7-2 and TRBJ1-1; no definite D call. CDR3 length: 14 residues. Germline CDR1 SGHTA, CDR2 FQGNSA. V was cut by 1 base and J by 3 bases, with 9 bases left in between. The CDR3, as DNA: TGTGCCAGCAGCTTAGGGGGAGTTCACACTGAAGCTTTCTTT. Amino acid sequence: CASSLGGVHTEAFF.

The rearrangement uses TRBV19 and TRBJ1-5, with TRBD1 matching over 9 bases. V lost 7 bases, J lost 8 bases, and 6 bases stayed unmatched. Germline V gives CDR1 LNHDA, CDR2 SQIVND (reference sequence). The CDR3 is made up of 13 amino acids. The CDR3 spells CASKDRGREPQHF. The DNA of the CDR3 is TGTGCCAGTAAGGACAGGGGAAGAGAGCCCCAGCATTTT.

V and J are TRBV6-4 and TRBJ2-3; D is possibly TRBD2 (6 bases). The CDR3 sequence is 14 residues long. Germline CDR1 MRHNA, CDR2 SNTAGT. V gave up 2 bases and J gave up 7 bases, with 13 bases separating them. CDR3 sequence reads: CASSDHGTANTQYF. CDR3 DNA: TGTGCCAGCAGTGACCACGGGACTGCGAATACGCAGTATTTT.

The chain links TRBV12-5 to TRBJ1-1; perhaps TRBD1 as D (6 bases). V shed 2 bases and J shed 10 bases, with 17 bases lying between them. CDR3 size: 14 residues. Germline assignment: CDR1 LGHNT and CDR2 FRNRAP. The CDR3 nucleotides read TGTGCTAGTGGTTTGAAGACAGGCCAGGGGAGAGCTTTCTTT. This sequence encodes CASGLKTGQGRAFF.

The chain's CDR3 is CASSVSEWQGKTEAFF. The CDR3 DNA reads TGTGCCAGCAGCGTATCGGAGTGGCAGGGGAAGACTGAAGCTTTCTTT. The chain employs TRBV27 and TRBJ1-1; D is perhaps TRBD1 (6 bases). Germline loops: CDR1 MNHEY, CDR2 SMNVEV (reference sequence). This CDR3 is 16 amino acids long. V lost 6 bases, J lost 5 bases, and 22 bases lay in between.

The chain employs TRBV4-3 and TRBJ2-7; 14 positions match TRBD2. The length of the CDR3 is 15 residues. V was pared by 6 bases and J by 5 bases, with 6 bases of the junction left unmatched. Per the germline V gene, CDR1 is LGHNA and CDR2 is YSLEER. The CDR3 nucleotides are TGCGCCAGCAGGCTGGGACTAGCGGGAGTCAACGAGCAGTACTTC. Protein sequence: CASRLGLAGVNEQYF.

This clone was counted only a few times. The chain uses TRBV28 and TRBJ1-2; 7 bases match TRBD1. Unmatched junction bases numbered 5, after V lost 9 bases and J lost 4 bases. Germline V gene sequence: CDR1 MDHEN, CDR2 SYDVKM. This CDR3 is built from 12 residues. CDR3 nucleotide sequence: TGTGCCAGTGCACAGGGGCTCTATGGCTACACCTTC. This encodes CASAQGLYGYTF.